A selection of T cell receptor beta chains follows, all from one sample in a study of blood T cells in healthy people across ages. TCRdb analysed the 5' RACE reads with MiXCR anew, one entry per CDR3 protein. This table has 1.5 million to 2 million distinct CDR3 sequences, around 50% appearing once. Sequencing was done on a sample of blood. Receptors originate from a woman between 40 and 55 years old in good health. CDR3s include the opening cysteine and the closing phenylalanine or tryptophan. The order of the fields is D gene, J gene, clone size, V gene, CDR3 protein, CDR3 DNA. D genes are given only for firm matches. The size entry is marked missing in some rows and otherwise reads once, few, many or a size class.

. TRBJ2-7 . TRBV28 CASRNKLGSYEQYF TGTGCCAGCCGCAATAAACTGGGGTCCTACGAGCAGTACTTC
. TRBJ2-3 . TRBV27 CASSLYQGLTDTQYF TGTGCCAGCAGTTTATATCAGGGCCTCACAGATACGCAGTATTTT
. TRBJ1-2 . TRBV20-1 CSARPQRGSYGYTF TGCAGTGCTAGGCCCCAGAGGGGATCCTATGGCTACACCTTC
TRBD1 TRBJ1-4 . TRBV7-6 CASKTGTGAEKLFF TGTGCCAGCAAAACCGGGACAGGGGCTGAAAAACTGTTTTTT
. TRBJ1-2 . TRBV5-6 CASKGVRPVNYGYTF TGTGCCAGCAAGGGGGTTCGGCCTGTTAACTATGGCTACACCTTC
. TRBJ1-2 . TRBV20-1 CSGSGTPDGYTF TGCAGCGGAAGCGGGACACCTGATGGCTACACCTTC
TRBD1 TRBJ2-6 . TRBV20-1 CSARGQGAFGANVLTF TGCAGTGCTAGAGGTCAGGGGGCTTTTGGGGCCAACGTCCTGACTTTC
. TRBJ2-3 . TRBV4-2 CASSQDGVITDTQYF TGTGCCAGCAGCCAAGATGGAGTGATCACAGATACGCAGTATTTT
. TRBJ2-7 . TRBV28 CASSLRASYNEQYF TGTGCCAGCAGTTTACGCGCCAGTTACAATGAGCAGTACTTC
. TRBJ1-2 . TRBV5-5 CASSQNPTPNYGYTF TGTGCCAGCAGCCAGAATCCGACTCCTAACTATGGCTACACCTTC
. TRBJ1-1 . TRBV29-1 CSVDRGAGTEAFF TGCAGCGTTGACCGGGGGGCAGGCACTGAAGCTTTCTTT
. TRBJ2-1 . TRBV28 CASSPGYSQFF TGTGCCAGCAGTCCCGGGTATTCACAGTTCTTC
. TRBJ2-7 . TRBV4-3 CASSPSLLRAYEQYF TGCGCCAGCAGCCCTTCGTTGCTCAGGGCCTACGAGCAGTACTTC
TRBD2 TRBJ2-1 . TRBV20-1 CSARVLPLAGGELSSYNEQFF TGCAGTGCTAGAGTTCTCCCGCTAGCGGGGGGCGAGTTAAGCTCCTACAATGAGCAGTTCTTC
TRBD1 TRBJ2-6 . TRBV19 CASRTDRAPGANVLTF TGTGCCAGTAGAACGGACAGGGCGCCTGGGGCCAACGTCCTGACTTTC
TRBD2 TRBJ2-1 many TRBV11-3 CASSLGPGGAYNEQFF TGTGCCAGCAGCTTAGGCCCGGGGGGGGCCTACAATGAGCAGTTCTTC
. TRBJ2-3 few TRBV6-2/TRBV6-3 CASSGGTPVTQYF TGTGCCAGCAGTGGCGGGACCCCGGTTACGCAGTATTTT
. TRBJ1-2 few TRBV6-2/TRBV6-3 CASSYFGIGNYGYTF TGTGCCAGCAGTTACTTCGGGATCGGGAACTATGGCTACACCTTC
TRBD1 TRBJ2-7 . TRBV20-1 CSAREGTADYEQYF TGCAGTGCTAGAGAGGGGACAGCAGACTACGAGCAGTACTTC
. TRBJ2-5 . TRBV20-1 CSARTRTWETQYF TGCAGTGCCCGGACACGGACCTGGGAGACCCAGTACTTC
TRBD1 TRBJ2-3 . TRBV4-1 CASSQSTGTAGTDTQYF TGCGCCAGCAGCCAATCGACAGGGACGGCCGGGACAGATACGCAGTATTTT
. TRBJ2-5 . TRBV5-1 CASSPREGETQYF TGCGCCAGCAGCCCAAGGGAAGGGGAGACCCAGTACTTC
. TRBJ2-5 few TRBV20-1 CSANARIEGVRKTQYF TGCAGTGCTAACGCCCGGATTGAGGGAGTCCGGAAGACCCAGTACTTC
TRBD1 TRBJ2-5 . TRBV5-5 CASRGQLEETQYF TGTGCCAGCAGGGGACAGTTGGAAGAGACCCAGTACTTC
. TRBJ1-2 once TRBV5-1 CASSFSGSGANYGYTF TGCGCCAGCAGTTTCTCTGGGTCAGGGGCTAACTATGGCTACACCTTC
TRBD1 TRBJ2-1 few TRBV10-3 CAISEGTGLDEQFF TGTGCCATCAGTGAAGGGACAGGGTTGGACGAGCAGTTCTTC
. TRBJ2-7 few TRBV20-1 CSAAAFPGFEQYF TGCAGTGCCGCAGCATTTCCGGGGTTCGAGCAGTACTTC
. TRBJ1-1 . TRBV27 CASRTGTRNTEAFF TGTGCCAGCAGAACCGGGACGCGGAACACTGAAGCTTTCTTT
TRBD2 TRBJ2-1 once TRBV4-2 CASMSGLVDEQFF TGTGCCAGCATGTCGGGACTAGTTGATGAGCAGTTCTTC
. TRBJ2-7 few TRBV5-1 CASSLDHSYEQYF TGCGCCAGCAGCTTGGATCACTCCTACGAGCAGTACTTC
TRBD2 TRBJ2-5 . TRBV27 CASTGEGPKEETQYF TGTGCCAGCACTGGGGAGGGCCCGAAGGAAGAGACCCAGTACTTC
. TRBJ1-1 . TRBV9 CASSVVVALKSTEAFF TGTGCCAGCAGCGTAGTCGTGGCCCTCAAGTCCACTGAAGCTTTCTTT
TRBD2 TRBJ2-7 . TRBV10-3 CAISDPPSGSYNEQYF TGTGCCATCAGTGATCCCCCTAGCGGCTCCTACAATGAGCAGTACTTC
. TRBJ2-3 . TRBV7-9 CASSYDTSGTVTDMQYF TGTGCCAGCAGCTATGACACCTCGGGGACGGTCACAGATATGCAGTATTTT
. TRBJ1-4 few TRBV29-1 CSVESSSNEKLFF TGCAGCGTTGAAAGCAGTTCTAATGAAAAACTGTTTTTT
TRBD2 TRBJ2-3 . TRBV7-2 CASSLRLPSGTRSTDTQYF TGTGCCAGCAGCTTAAGACTTCCTAGCGGGACAAGAAGCACAGATACGCAGTATTTT
TRBD2 TRBJ2-7 . TRBV20-1 CSANPIAGGSGEQYF TGCAGTGCCAACCCGATAGCGGGGGGTTCCGGCGAGCAGTACTTC
. TRBJ2-1 few TRBV5-5 CASSLKAGRDEQFF TGTGCCAGCAGCTTGAAAGCAGGGCGGGATGAGCAGTTCTTC
. TRBJ2-3 . TRBV20-1 CSARGLPITIDTQYF TGCAGTGCTAGAGGACTGCCGATAACCATAGATACGCAGTATTTT
. TRBJ2-3 few TRBV7-9 CASRGKDTQYF TGTGCCAGCCGGGGGAAAGATACGCAGTATTTT
. TRBJ1-5 once TRBV5-6 CASSRAGQDQPQHF TGTGCCAGCTCGAGGGCAGGGCAAGACCAGCCCCAGCATTTT
TRBD2 TRBJ2-5 few TRBV4-2 CASSPTSGGTQYF TGTGCCAGCAGCCCTACTAGCGGGGGGACCCAGTACTTC
TRBD1 TRBJ2-5 few TRBV2 CASSRPTGSGETQYF TGTGCCAGCAGTAGACCGACAGGGTCGGGAGAGACCCAGTACTTC
. TRBJ2-5 . TRBV7-9 CASTLSHPRETQYF TGTGCCAGCACCCTTAGCCATCCCCGAGAGACCCAGTACTTC
TRBD2 TRBJ2-3 few TRBV4-2 CASSQASGRYTDTQYF TGTGCCAGCAGCCAGGCTAGCGGGAGGTACACAGATACGCAGTATTTT
. TRBJ1-1 few TRBV20-1 CSASKMGTLGNTEAFF TGCAGTGCTAGTAAGATGGGGACATTGGGGAACACTGAAGCTTTCTTT
. TRBJ2-7 . TRBV5-1 CASSLEGETDEQYF TGCGCCAGCAGCTTGGAGGGGGAAACAGACGAGCAGTACTTC
. TRBJ1-2 many TRBV7-9 CASSLSDYGYTF TGTGCCAGCAGCTTGTCAGACTATGGCTACACCTTC
. TRBJ2-4 . TRBV5-6 CASSYAGQPYF TGTGCCAGCAGCTACGCAGGGCAACCGTACTTC
TRBD2 TRBJ2-4 . TRBV20-1 CSARASGTSRNIQYF TGCAGTGCTAGGGCCTCCGGGACTAGTAGAAACATTCAGTACTTC
TRBD2 TRBJ2-3 . TRBV7-3 CASSLTASGGTDTQYF TGTGCCAGCAGCTTAACGGCTAGCGGGGGCACAGATACGCAGTATTTT
. TRBJ1-2 . TRBV20-1 CSARRQQDYYGYTF TGCAGTGCTAGACGGCAGCAGGATTACTATGGCTACACCTTC
TRBD2 TRBJ2-3 . TRBV7-2 CASSLGLVAAAQYF TGTGCCAGCAGCCTAGGACTAGTAGCCGCAGCGCAGTATTTT
. TRBJ1-5 few TRBV20-1 CSARDPIPNQPQHF TGCAGTGCCAGAGACCCTATTCCTAATCAGCCCCAGCATTTT
. TRBJ2-3 few TRBV4-2 CASSHPAGGQATDTQYF TGTGCCAGCAGCCATCCGGCAGGGGGGCAGGCCACAGATACGCAGTATTTT
. TRBJ1-1 . TRBV5-1 CASRVAVTGSTEAFF TGCGCCAGCAGGGTGGCAGTGACTGGGAGCACTGAAGCTTTCTTT
. TRBJ1-5 few TRBV4-2 CASSQASTGISNQPQHF TGTGCCAGCAGCCAGGCCTCTACAGGGATTAGCAATCAGCCCCAGCATTTT